These 20 T cell receptor beta chains originate from one sample sequenced in a study of spatial heterogeneity in lung cancer. Whole-study results and caveats: Tumor mutation count correlated with how many alpha and beta TCRs expanded intratumorally.

Described time point: sample taken at primary tumor resection. Which antigens these TCRs recognize remains unknown. In TCRdb, the 5' RACE reads were re-called with MiXCR into one record per CDR3 protein. In the table there are some 2,000 distinct CDR3 sequences, approximately 23% of which are singletons. Sequences were derived from lung tumor tissue, sampled at surgery. The receptors stem from a male donor with early-stage non-small cell lung cancer.

By its share, this clonotype is large (0.1 to 1%). Since it is a stray read in a library aimed at alpha chains, this beta chain has a size that is not meaningful. The CDR3 DNA sequence: TGTGCCAGCAGGCCATATGGGGGCAACACTGAAGCTTTCTTT. Translation gives CASRPYGGNTEAFF. This chain joins TRBV2 and TRBJ1-1, with D perhaps TRBD1 (6 bases). V was trimmed by 6 bases and J by 2 bases, leaving 13 bases between them. This CDR3 has 14 amino acids. Germline CDR1 SNHLY, CDR2 FYNNEI.

This clonotype was detected many times. In a library made to pick up alpha chains, this beta chain is a stray read with a size that means little. V and J are TRBV27 and TRBJ2-1; D is perhaps TRBD1 or TRBD2 (5 bases each). In germline, CDR1 is MNHEY, CDR2 SMNVEV (reference sequence). Trimming removed 0 bases from V and 9 bases from J, with 9 bases in between. This CDR3 is 13 amino acids long. This chain's CDR3 is CASSLSGAGEQFF. CDR3 nucleotides: TGTGCCAGCAGTTTATCCGGGGCTGGTGAGCAGTTCTTC.

Within the sample, this clonotype is medium-sized. In a library made to pick up alpha chains, this beta chain is a stray read with a size that means little. The genes are TRBV11-1 and TRBJ1-6; 10 bases map to TRBD1. The germline gives CDR1 SGHAT, CDR2 FQDESV (reference sequence). Losses at the gene ends were 5 bases for V and 6 bases for J; bases not matched to a gene: 4. The CDR3 spans 15 residues. The CDR3 sequence: CASSPGTGANSPLHF. CDR3 sequence (DNA): TGTGCCAGCAGCCCCGGGACAGGGGCTAATTCACCCCTCCACTTT.

On this clonotype: This beta chain lies outside the target of a library built for alpha chains; its clone size means little. The chain couples TRBV27 to TRBJ2-6; D is undetermined. Trimming removed 0 bases from V and 2 bases from J, with 2 bases in between. Germline V lookup: CDR1 MNHEY, CDR2 SMNVEV (reference sequence). This CDR3 contains 14 residues. The CDR3 loop reads CASSLSTGANVLTF. The CDR3 nucleotides read TGTGCCAGCAGTTTATCGACTGGGGCCAACGTCCTGACTTTC. Filled out from reference TRBV27 and TRBJ2-6, the complete variable domain reads EAQVTQNPRYLITVTGKKLTVTCSQNMNHEYMSWYRQDPGLGLRQIYYSMNVEVTDKGDVPEGYKVSRKEKRNFPLILESPSPNQTSLYFCASSLSTGANVLTFGAGSRLTVL.

By share of the sample, this clonotype is medium-sized (0.01 to 0.1%). This beta chain is a stray sequence in a library constructed for alpha chains; its clone size is not meaningful. The chain carries TRBV7-6 and TRBJ2-3; TRBD2 might be the D (6 bases). Per the germline V gene, CDR1 is SGHVS and CDR2 is FNYEAQ. The CDR3 loop spans 15 amino acids. V dropped 6 bases and J dropped 3 bases, with 16 bases sitting between them. CDR3 sequence (DNA): TGTGCCAGCAGAGCTAGTCCAGGGAGGACAGATACGCAGTATTTT. This sequence encodes CASRASPGRTDTQYF.

This clonotype was observed many times. This beta chain was picked up by a library intended for alpha chains and is off target, so its count carries little meaning. The V call is TRBV7-9, the J call TRBJ2-1, with 11 bases identical to TRBD2. The V gene end was trimmed by 1 base and the J gene end by 3 bases; junction bases not matched to a gene: 8. The V gene's germline CDR1 is SEHNR and CDR2 FQNEAQ (reference sequence). The CDR3 runs 18 residues. This CDR3 is CASSLDLAGGPNYNEQFF. The CDR3 coding sequence is TGTGCCAGCAGCTTAGATTTAGCGGGGGGGCCGAACTACAATGAGCAGTTCTTC.

Sample share makes this clonotype large. A library prepared for alpha chains yielded this beta chain as an off-target read; its size is of little meaning. V and J are TRBV12-3 or TRBV12-4 and TRBJ2-7; D is possibly TRBD1 (6 bases). The CDR3 is 12 amino acids. Deletions cut 4 bases from V and 3 bases from J, with 7 bases between. CDR3 region: CASSYRDYEQYF. The CDR3 coding sequence is TGTGCCAGCAGTTACAGGGACTACGAGCAGTACTTC.

This clonotype was recorded many times. In a library made to pick up alpha chains, this beta chain is a stray read with a size that means little. The chain's CDR3 is CASSQEQVGGQYF. The CDR3 coding sequence is TGCGCCAGCAGCCAAGAACAAGTGGGGGGGCAGTACTTC. The chain uses TRBV4-1 and TRBJ2-7; possibly TRBD2 for D (6 bases). The CDR3 sequence is 13 residues long. In germline, CDR1 is MGHRA, CDR2 YSYEKL. Trimming removed 0 bases at V and 9 bases at J, with 12 bases between.

This clonotype is termed medium-sized. Since it is a stray read in a library aimed at alpha chains, this beta chain has a size that is not meaningful. J is TRBJ1-5 and V is TRBV28; D is possibly TRBD1 (6 bases). Trimming left V 5 bases short and J 2 bases short, with 13 bases between. The CDR3 length is 15 residues. Per the germline V gene, CDR1 is MDHEN and CDR2 is SYDVKM. This CDR3 reads CASSPPGTRNQPQHF. The CDR3 nucleotides read TGTGCCAGCAGTCCCCCAGGGACACGCAATCAGCCCCAGCATTTT.

This clonotype is labeled large. For a library built for alpha chains, this beta chain is a stray read; little rests on its size. The chain has TRBV6-1 and TRBJ1-4; 7 positions match TRBD1. The CDR3 sequence is 15 residues long. V shed 3 bases, J shed 7 bases, and the junction held 8 bases outside the gene matches. Germline values: CDR1 MNHNS, CDR2 SASEGT. The CDR3 here is CASSDKQGWGEKLFF. CDR3 DNA: TGTGCCAGCAGTGACAAACAGGGGTGGGGTGAAAAACTGTTTTTT.

This clonotype showed up many times. A library made for alpha chains picked up this beta chain off target, so its size means little. The rearrangement links TRBV11-2 to TRBJ2-5; the match to TRBD2 covers 15 bases. The germline V gene encodes CDR1 SGHAT and CDR2 FQNNGV. The CDR3 is 17 amino acids. The junction had 8 bases not matched to a gene; V was cut back by 4 bases and J by 5 bases. The CDR3 DNA sequence: TGTGCCAGCAGCTCTCATGGACTAGCGGGAGGGCCGGAGACCCAGTACTTC. This sequence encodes CASSSHGLAGGPETQYF.

This clonotype is termed medium-sized. This beta chain slipped into a library made for alpha chains as a stray read, so its size is not meaningful. As DNA, the CDR3 is TGTGCCAGCAGCCGGAACACAGATACGCAGTATTTT. It yields the protein CASSRNTDTQYF. The V call is TRBV6-6, the J call TRBJ2-3; unclear D gene. Trimming took off 6 bases at V and 2 bases at J, with 6 bases between the two ends. This CDR3 spans 12 amino acids. CDR1 and CDR2 (germline): MNHNY, SVGAGI (reference sequence).

This clonotype was seen a handful of times. This beta chain is an unintended read in a library built for alpha chains; its size means little. The rearrangement uses TRBV12-3 or TRBV12-4 and TRBJ2-3, with TRBD1 matching over 11 bases. This CDR3 contains 14 residues. Losses at the gene ends were 6 bases for V and 6 bases for J; bases not matched to a gene: 5. The DNA of the CDR3 is TGTGCCAGCAGACATGGACAGGGGGCGGATACGCAGTATTTT. It encodes CASRHGQGADTQYF.

The sample holds many counts of this clonotype. This beta chain was picked up by a library intended for alpha chains and is off target, so its count carries little meaning. J is TRBJ2-3 and V is TRBV20-1; D perhaps matches TRBD1 (5 bases). CDR1 DFQATT and CDR2 SNEGSKA come from the germline V gene (reference sequence). This CDR3 has 11 residues. Trimming stripped 4 bases from V and 8 bases from J, with 10 bases between. CDR3 sequence (DNA): TGCAGTGCTATTCCCAGGGCTACGCAGTATTTT. Its protein product is CSAIPRATQYF.

Ten or more counts support this clonotype. This beta chain represents an off-target read in a library built for alpha chains; its size is of limited meaning. The rearrangement uses TRBV3-1 and TRBJ2-7; D gene ambiguous. The CDR3 is made up of 14 amino acids. Trimming took 0 bases from V and 3 from J, leaving 9 bases between them. Germline-derived CDR1 and CDR2 are LGHDT and YNNKEL (reference sequence). The CDR3 bases are TGTGCCAGCAGCCAAGAAACGGTCGTCTACGAGCAGTACGTC. Protein: CASSQETVVYEQYV.

As to this clonotype: This beta chain is a stray read from a library made for alpha chains; its abundance is not meaningful. V is TRBV20-1 and J is TRBJ1-5; no reliable D call. This CDR3 has 13 amino acids. Germline loops: CDR1 DFQATT, CDR2 SNEGSKA (reference sequence). V lost 6 bases, J lost 7 bases, and 16 bases lay in between. The CDR3 here is CSAPRGGGQPQHF. CDR3 in DNA: TGCAGTGCGCCCCGTGGCGGTGGACAGCCCCAGCATTTT.

As concerns this clonotype: The library was designed around alpha chains, so this beta chain is a stray read whose abundance carries little weight. The CDR3 is CASSQASDRGDTQYF. In DNA form, the CDR3 reads TGTGCCAGCAGCCAAGCTAGCGATCGTGGAGATACGCAGTATTTT. The rearrangement links TRBV3-1 to TRBJ2-3; a possible D gene is TRBD2 (6 bases). Germline V gene lookup returns CDR1 LGHDT and CDR2 YNNKEL (reference sequence). This CDR3 region has 15 residues. V was trimmed by 1 base and J by 5 bases, leaving 13 bases between them.

A note on this clonotype: For a library built for alpha chains, this beta chain is a stray read; little rests on its size. The rearrangement uses TRBV7-2 and TRBJ1-1; a possible D gene is TRBD1 (5 bases). The CDR3 runs 14 residues. Trimming pared 2 bases from V and 3 bases from J, leaving 10 bases between. Germline V gene data show CDR1 as SGHTA and CDR2 as FQGNSA. The CDR3 sequence: CASSLHGADTEAFF. The DNA for the CDR3 is TGTGCCAGCAGCTTACATGGGGCAGACACTGAAGCTTTCTTT.

Note on this clonotype: In a library made to pick up alpha chains, this beta chain is a stray read with a size that means little. This chain connects TRBV18 to TRBJ2-2; D is unclear. Trimming pared 2 bases from V and 4 bases from J, leaving 14 bases between. Germline CDR1 KGHSH, CDR2 LQKENI. The CDR3 extends over 16 amino acids. This chain's CDR3 is CASSPIVGLTTGELFF. The CDR3 DNA reads TGTGCCAGCTCACCAATTGTAGGTCTGACCACCGGGGAGCTGTTTTTT.

This clonotype was picked up one time. The library was built for alpha chains, so this beta chain is an off-target read and its size means little. This rearrangement joins TRBV10-2 to TRBJ1-5; D might be TRBD1 (5 bases). This CDR3 is 15 amino acids long. Germline-derived CDR1 and CDR2 are WSHSY and SAAADI. The V end lost 6 bases, the J end lost 5 bases, and 17 bases lay between the germline ends. The CDR3 is CASRSGTIDHQPQHF. CDR3 coding DNA: TGCGCCAGCAGGTCAGGGACGATAGATCATCAGCCCCAGCATTTT.